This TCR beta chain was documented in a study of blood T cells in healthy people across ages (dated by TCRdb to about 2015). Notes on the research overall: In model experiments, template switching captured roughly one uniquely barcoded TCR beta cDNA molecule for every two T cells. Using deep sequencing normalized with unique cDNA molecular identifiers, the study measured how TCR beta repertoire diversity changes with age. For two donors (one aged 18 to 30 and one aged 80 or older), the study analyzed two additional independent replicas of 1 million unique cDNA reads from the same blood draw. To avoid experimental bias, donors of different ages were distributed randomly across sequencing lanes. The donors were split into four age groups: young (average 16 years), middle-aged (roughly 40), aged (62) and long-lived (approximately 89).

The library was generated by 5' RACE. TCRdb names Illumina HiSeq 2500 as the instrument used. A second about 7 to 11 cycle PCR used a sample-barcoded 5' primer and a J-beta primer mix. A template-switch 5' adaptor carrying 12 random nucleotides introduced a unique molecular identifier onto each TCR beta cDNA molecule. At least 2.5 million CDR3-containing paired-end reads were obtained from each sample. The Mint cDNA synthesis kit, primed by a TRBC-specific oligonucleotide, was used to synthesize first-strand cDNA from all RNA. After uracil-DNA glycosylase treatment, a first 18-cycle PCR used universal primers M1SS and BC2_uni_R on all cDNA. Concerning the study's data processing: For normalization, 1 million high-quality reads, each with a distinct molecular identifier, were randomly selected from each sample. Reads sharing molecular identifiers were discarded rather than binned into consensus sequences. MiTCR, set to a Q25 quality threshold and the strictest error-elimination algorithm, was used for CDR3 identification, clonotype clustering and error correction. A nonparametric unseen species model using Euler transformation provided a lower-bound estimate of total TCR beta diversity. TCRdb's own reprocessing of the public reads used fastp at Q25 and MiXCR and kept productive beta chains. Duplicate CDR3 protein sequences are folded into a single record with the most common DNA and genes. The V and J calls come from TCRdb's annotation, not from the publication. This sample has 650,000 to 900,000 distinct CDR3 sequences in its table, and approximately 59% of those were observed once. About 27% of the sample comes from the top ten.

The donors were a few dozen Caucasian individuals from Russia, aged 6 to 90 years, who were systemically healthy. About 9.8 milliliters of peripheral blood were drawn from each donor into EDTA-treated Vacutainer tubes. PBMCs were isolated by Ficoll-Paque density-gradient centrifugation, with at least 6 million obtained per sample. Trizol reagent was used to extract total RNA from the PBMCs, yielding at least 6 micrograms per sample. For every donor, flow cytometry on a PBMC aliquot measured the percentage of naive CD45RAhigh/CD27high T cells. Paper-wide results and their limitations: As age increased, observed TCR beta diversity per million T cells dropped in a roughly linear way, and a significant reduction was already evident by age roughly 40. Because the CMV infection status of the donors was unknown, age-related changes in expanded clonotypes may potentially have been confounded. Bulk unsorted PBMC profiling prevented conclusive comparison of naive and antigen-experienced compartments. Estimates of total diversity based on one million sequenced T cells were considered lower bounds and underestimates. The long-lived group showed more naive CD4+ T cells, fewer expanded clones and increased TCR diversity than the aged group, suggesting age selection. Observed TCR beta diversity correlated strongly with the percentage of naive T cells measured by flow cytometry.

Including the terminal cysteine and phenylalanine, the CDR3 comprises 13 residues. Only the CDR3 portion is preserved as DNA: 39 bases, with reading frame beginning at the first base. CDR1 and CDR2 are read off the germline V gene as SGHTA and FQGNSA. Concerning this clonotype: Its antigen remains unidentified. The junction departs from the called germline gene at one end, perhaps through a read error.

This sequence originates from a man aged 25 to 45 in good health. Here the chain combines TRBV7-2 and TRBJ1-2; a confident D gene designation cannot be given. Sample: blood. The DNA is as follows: TGTGCCAGTAGCTTAGTGGGGTCTGGGGGCTACACCTTC. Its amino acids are CASSLVGSGGYTF.